Listed below are T cell receptor beta chains from one sample, sequenced in a study. MiXCR was run by TCRdb on the 5' RACE reads, yielding one entry per CDR3 protein. Of 34,000 or so distinct CDR3 sequences in the sample, over 25% were seen once. The sequencing sample was made of tumor-infiltrating Tregs sorted from the breast tumor. These receptors were taken from a female donor with breast cancer. The CDR3 runs from the conserved cysteine through the conserved F or W. The D gene is left open where the match is weak. Rows give clone size only sometimes, using once, few, many, or a class for an expanded clone.

>TRBV9|14|TRBJ2-1|-|-
CASSARQGGDEQFF
TGTGCCAGCAGCGCCAGACAGGGAGGGGATGAGCAGTTCTTC
>TRBV5-6|16|TRBJ2-1|-|TRBD2
CASSLEVTSGFNEQFF
TGTGCCAGCAGCTTGGAGGTGACTAGCGGATTCAATGAGCAGTTCTTC
>TRBV18|17|TRBJ2-7|-|TRBD1
CASSPRTGTGAAYEQYF
TGTGCCAGCTCACCGAGGACCGGGACAGGGGCCGCCTACGAGCAGTACTTC
>TRBV6-5|15|TRBJ1-1|-|-
CASNPRTGRNTEAFF
TGTGCCAGCAACCCGCGTACAGGGCGGAACACTGAAGCTTTCTTT
>TRBV5-1|15|TRBJ2-7|medium-sized|TRBD1
CASSTPDRAPYEQYF
TGCGCCAGCAGCACCCCGGACAGGGCCCCCTACGAGCAGTACTTC
>TRBV11-3|13|TRBJ2-3|few|-
CASSLGSADTQYF
TGTGCCAGCAGCTTAGGCTCGGCAGATACGCAGTATTTT
>TRBV12-5|15|TRBJ2-7|few|TRBD1
CASGLVDRNPYEQYF
TGTGCTAGTGGTTTGGTGGACAGGAATCCTTACGAGCAGTACTTC
>TRBV12-3/TRBV12-4|13|TRBJ1-1|-|-
CASNYRMNTEAFF
TGTGCCAGCAACTACAGGATGAACACTGAAGCTTTCTTT
>TRBV5-1|15|TRBJ1-1|many|TRBD1
CASSLLPTRQGEAFF
TGCGCCAGCAGCCTCCTTCCGACGCGACAGGGAGAAGCTTTCTTT
>TRBV11-2|16|TRBJ2-7|many|-
CASSPRRAGPRYEQYF
TGTGCCAGCAGCCCCCGCCGGGCAGGGCCCCGCTACGAGCAGTACTTC
>TRBV7-9|16|TRBJ2-7|many|TRBD2
CASSSAGSGRDYEQYF
TGTGCCAGCAGCTCGGCGGGGAGCGGGAGAGACTACGAGCAGTACTTC
>TRBV6-6|13|TRBJ1-2|few|-
CASSYPRGDGYTF
TGTGCCAGCAGTTACCCCCGCGGGGATGGCTACACCTTC